Listed below are T cell receptor beta chains from one sample, sequenced in a study of blood T cell repertoires in COVID-19. Data came from immunoSEQ multiplex PCR; TCRdb stores just in-frame clones and leaves some out. The sample carries more than 90,000 clones, approximately 83% recorded once. Sequencing input: peripheral blood. The receptor source for this set is a woman aged 70 to 79 with acute or convalescent COVID-19. Both conserved end residues are part of each CDR3. D genes are given only for firm matches. Size is stated for part of the rows, as once, few or many counts, or as a class when the clone is expanded.

D,size,V,J,CDR3,DNA
TRBD2,NA,TRBV9,TRBJ2-4,CASSVAGGADIQYF,TGTGCCAGCAGCGTGGCCGGGGGGGCTGACATTCAGTACTTC
TRBD2,once,TRBV7-7,TRBJ2-1,CASSPPGLAGNEQFF,TGTGCCAGCAGCCCCCCGGGACTAGCAGGCAATGAGCAGTTCTTC
TRBD2,NA,TRBV19,TRBJ2-5,CASSRSGLAGGGLQTQYF,TGTGCCAGTAGTAGATCCGGACTAGCGGGAGGGGGCCTGCAGACCCAGTACTTC
TRBD1,NA,TRBV20-1,TRBJ1-6,CSASTGQGIGSPLHF,TGCAGTGCTAGTACGGGACAGGGGATAGGTTCACCCCTCCACTTT
TRBD1,few,TRBV7-9,TRBJ1-2,CASSPGQGYGYTF,TGTGCCAGCAGCCCGGGACAGGGGTATGGCTACACCTTC
NA,NA,TRBV29-1,TRBJ2-5,CSVDAQGGETQYF,TGCAGCGTTGATGCTCAGGGCGGAGAGACCCAGTACTTC
NA,NA,TRBV4-2,TRBJ2-5,CASSQKEGPEETQYF,TGTGCCAGCAGCCAGAAGGAGGGCCCGGAAGAGACCCAGTACTTC
NA,NA,TRBV2,TRBJ2-5,CASSDRVTGTQYF,TGTGCCAGCAGTGATCGGGTTACAGGGACCCAGTACTTC
TRBD1,NA,TRBV5-1,TRBJ1-2,CASAGTGGSPGYGYTF,TGCGCCAGCGCGGGGACAGGGGGAAGTCCGGGTTATGGCTACACCTTC
NA,NA,TRBV7-2,TRBJ1-4,CASSRGPATNEKLFF,TGTGCCAGCAGCCGCGGGCCTGCAACTAATGAAAAACTGTTTTTT
TRBD2,NA,TRBV6-6,TRBJ2-3,CASSSGRGNTQYF,TGTGCCAGCAGCAGCGGGAGGGGTAATACGCAGTATTTT
TRBD2,NA,TRBV12-3/TRBV12-4,TRBJ2-7,CASTSSGPYEQYF,TGTGCCAGCACATCTAGCGGACCCTACGAGCAGTACTTC
TRBD2,NA,TRBV6-5,TRBJ2-1,CASTITGLRGGFF,TGTGCCAGCACTATTACGGGACTACGGGGGGGGTTCTTC
TRBD2,NA,TRBV7-2,TRBJ2-5,CASSFTSGSGETQYF,TGTGCCAGCAGCTTTACTAGCGGGAGCGGGGAGACCCAGTACTTC
TRBD1,NA,TRBV3-1/TRBV3-2,TRBJ1-1,CASSRPDRGTEAFF,TGTGCCAGCAGCCGTCCGGACAGGGGCACTGAAGCTTTCTTT
NA,NA,TRBV19,TRBJ2-3,CASSIRQPGGTDTQYF,TGTGCCAGTAGTATCCGACAGCCTGGGGGCACAGATACGCAGTATTTT
TRBD2,NA,TRBV7-2,TRBJ2-1,CASSPQSGGYSNEQFF,TGTGCCAGCAGCCCCCAGAGCGGGGGGTATTCGAATGAGCAGTTCTTC
TRBD2,once,TRBV3-1/TRBV3-2,TRBJ2-6,CASSQAGLEVAGANVLTF,TGTGCCAGCAGCCAGGCGGGACTAGAGGTGGCTGGGGCCAACGTCCTGACTTTC
NA,NA,TRBV6-5,TRBJ1-5,CASLYGLLSNQPQHF,TGTGCCAGTCTTTACGGACTTCTTAGCAATCAGCCCCAGCATTTT
NA,NA,TRBV12-1,TRBJ2-1,CASSFAGYKVAGENEQFF,TGTGCCAGCAGCTTTGCGGGTTATAAGGTAGCGGGAGAGAATGAGCAGTTCTTC